A single sample gave rise to the 27 T cell receptor beta chains below, sequenced in a study of T cell changes during pregnancy in multiple sclerosis. Profiled with immunoSEQ multiplex PCR; TCRdb holds only in-frame clones, not every one. The table lists approximately 79,000 clones, around 90% of them singletons, with 0.21% in the top ten. The source material was CD4+ T cells from peripheral blood mononuclear cells, sampled before pregnancy. These receptors were obtained from a female donor with multiple sclerosis, enrolled in a pregnancy study.

This sequence joins TRBV9 and TRBJ2-7, with a tentative D call TRBD2 (5 bases). CDR1 is SGDLS and CDR2 is YYNGEE in the germline V gene. The V end was cut by 3 bases, the J end by 7 bases, with 17 bases between. This CDR3 has 14 amino acids. CDR3: CASSATPGGWEQYF. The CDR3 nucleotides are TGTGCCAGCAGCGCTACCCCCGGAGGATGGGAGCAGTACTTC.

The genes are TRBV19 and TRBJ1-1, with TRBD1 as a possible D gene (5 bases). CDR1 and CDR2 from the germline V gene are LNHDA and SQIVND (reference sequence). Trimming removed 3 bases at V and 4 bases at J, with 9 bases between. The CDR3 consists of 13 residues. This CDR3 is CASSIRQTTEAFF. The CDR3 DNA reads as TGTGCCAGTAGTATTCGACAGACCACTGAAGCTTTCTTT.

The chain joins TRBV20-1 to TRBJ1-2, with no clear D. Germline CDR1 is DFQATT and CDR2 is SNEGSKA (reference sequence). V was cut by 5 bases and J by 7 bases, with 11 bases left in between. The CDR3 is made up of 11 amino acids. CDR3 protein: CSALAPPGYTF. The CDR3 DNA follows: TGCAGTGCTCTGGCCCCCCCTGGCTACACCTTC.

This clone was detected many times. This CDR3 is CATSRGHQGTTENEQFF. The CDR3 nucleotides read TGTGCCACCAGCAGAGGGCACCAAGGGACTACAGAGAATGAGCAGTTCTTC. The chain recombines TRBV15 with TRBJ2-1; 7 bases agree with TRBD2. The germline gives CDR1 LNHNV, CDR2 YYDKDF (reference sequence). The CDR3 length is 17 residues. V lost 1 base, J lost 7 bases, and 13 bases stayed unmatched.

V usage is TRBV2 and J usage is TRBJ2-1; 8 positions agree with TRBD1. This CDR3 is built from 15 residues. CDR1 is SNHLY, CDR2 FYNNEI, per germline. V trimming: 6 bases; J trimming: 3 bases; junction bases outside the gene matches: 7. This CDR3 is CASSIPGGLYNEQFF. The DNA of the CDR3 is TGTGCCAGCAGCATTCCAGGGGGCCTCTACAATGAGCAGTTCTTC. The entire variable domain, with the rest obtained from reference TRBV2 and TRBJ2-1, is as follows: EPEVTQTPSHQVTQMGQEVILRCVPISNHLYFYWYRQILGQKVEFLVSFYNNEISEKSEIFDDQFSVERPDGSNFTLKIRSTKLEDSAMYFCASSIPGGLYNEQFFGPGTRLTVL.

This clone was seen a single time. The chain combines TRBV19 with TRBJ1-1, with a tentative D call TRBD1 (5 bases). CDR1 is LNHDA, CDR2 SQIVND, per germline (reference sequence). V was shortened by 7 bases and J by 3 bases, with 15 bases between the two germline ends. CDR3 length: 14 amino acids. CDR3 protein: CASTGGARDTEAFF. The CDR3 DNA sequence: TGTGCCAGTACCGGAGGGGCTAGGGACACTGAAGCTTTCTTT.

The chain carries TRBV28 and TRBJ1-5, with a possible D match to TRBD1 (5 bases). The CDR3 contains 15 residues. Germline V lookup: CDR1 MDHEN, CDR2 SYDVKM. V lost 4 bases and J lost 9, with 19 bases in between. The CDR3 protein is CASSSSVGLAGPQHF. CDR3 in DNA: TGTGCCAGCAGTTCGAGTGTGGGGCTCGCTGGGCCCCAGCATTTT.

V gene TRBV19 combines with J gene TRBJ1-5; D not certain. Germline values: CDR1 LNHDA, CDR2 SQIVND (reference sequence). V shed 0 bases and J shed 2 bases, with 8 bases lying between them. The CDR3 has 15 amino acids. The CDR3 DNA sequence: TGTGCCAGTAGTATAGAGGGCAGTGGCAATCAGCCCCAGCATTTT. Its translation: CASSIEGSGNQPQHF.

This clone was observed once. The rearrangement joins TRBV5-1 to TRBJ2-7; 7 bases match TRBD1. J gave up 6 bases and V 4 bases, and 7 bases lay outside the gene matches. The CDR3 is 13 residues long. Germline loops: CDR1 SGHRS, CDR2 YFSETQ. CDR3 bases: TGCGCCAGCAGCGCACTCTCAGGGGGCGAGCAGTACTTC. Protein product: CASSALSGGEQYF.

For the CDR3, the DNA is TGTGCCAGCAGCTCGACAGGGGGGGACTATGGCTACACCTTC. Translation gives CASSSTGGDYGYTF. The rearrangement uses TRBV7-3 and TRBJ1-2, with 9 bases identical to TRBD1. The CDR3 has 14 amino acids. The V gene end was trimmed by 4 bases and the J gene end by 3 bases; junction bases not matched to a gene: 3. Looked up from germline, CDR1 is SGHTA and CDR2 is FQGTGA.

The V and J genes are TRBV12-5 and TRBJ1-3; D is unresolved. Deletions cut 3 bases from V and 2 bases from J, with 8 bases between. The CDR3 contains 14 residues. Germline V CDR1 and CDR2: LGHNT, FRNRAP. CDR3: CASGLGGPGNTIYF. The CDR3 bases are TGTGCTAGTGGTTTAGGTGGGCCTGGAAACACCATATATTTT.

This chain joins TRBV7-2 and TRBJ2-1; 7 bases map to TRBD2. Germline CDR1 and CDR2: SGHTA and FQGNSA. This CDR3 is 15 amino acids long. The V segment lost 2 bases and the J segment 4 bases; nucleotides outside the gene matches: 5. CDR3 amino acids: CASSLLVSGYNEQFF. The CDR3 DNA follows: TGTGCCAGCAGCTTATTAGTTAGCGGGTACAATGAGCAGTTCTTC.

The J gene is TRBJ1-5, the V gene TRBV7-8; TRBD1 matches 8 bases. CDR1 and CDR2 from the germline V gene are SGHVS and FQNEAQ. The V and J ends lost 0 bases and 4 bases, in that order; junction bases with no gene match: 5. CDR3 size: 16 residues. This chain's CDR3 is CASSLAQTGVNQPQHF. Written as DNA, the CDR3 is TGTGCCAGCAGCTTAGCGCAGACAGGGGTTAATCAGCCCCAGCATTTT. Full variable domain (rest looked up from reference TRBV7-8 and TRBJ1-5): GAGVSQSPRYKVAKRGQDVALRCDPISGHVSLFWYQQALGQGPEFLTYFQNEAQLDKSGLPSDRFFAERPEGSVSTLKIQRTQQEDSAVYLCASSLAQTGVNQPQHFGDGTRLSIL.

This clone was seen a handful of times. The V call is TRBV19, the J call TRBJ1-2; D is uncertain. Trimming cost V 1 base and J 6 bases, with 9 bases left between them. Germline V gives CDR1 LNHDA, CDR2 SQIVND (reference sequence). The CDR3 sequence is 13 residues long. CDR3 coding DNA: TGTGCCAGTAGTATAGGAACACCCGATGGCTACACCTTC. This gives the protein CASSIGTPDGYTF. The full variable domain, completed using reference TRBV19 and TRBJ1-2, is DGGITQSPKYLFRKEGQNVTLSCEQNLNHDAMYWYRQDPGQGLRLIYYSQIVNDFQKGDIAEGYSVSREKKESFPLTVTSAQKNPTAFYLCASSIGTPDGYTFGSGTRLTVV.

J is TRBJ2-2 and V is TRBV7-8; possibly TRBD1 for D (6 bases). The CDR3 is 16 residues long. The V end was cut by 2 bases, the J end by 4 bases, with 14 bases between. Germline V gene lookup returns CDR1 SGHVS and CDR2 FQNEAQ. For the CDR3, the DNA is TGTGCCAGCAGCTTACGGTCAGGGGTGGCCACCGGGGAGCTGTTTTTT. Protein sequence: CASSLRSGVATGELFF.

The gene calls are TRBV11-2 and TRBJ2-3; D is perhaps TRBD2 (6 bases). Germline V gene sequence: CDR1 SGHAT, CDR2 FQNNGV. This CDR3 comprises 14 residues. Trimming took 7 bases from V and 0 from J, leaving 11 bases between them. The CDR3 bases are TGTGCCAGCAAGGCGGGAACTAGCACAGATACGCAGTATTTT. This encodes CASKAGTSTDTQYF.

The DNA of the CDR3 is TGCGCCAGCAGTGAAGTCGACTTTAGCGAGCAGTACTTC. The encoded protein is CASSEVDFSEQYF. The chain recombines TRBV10-1 with TRBJ2-7; D ambiguous. The CDR3 sequence is 13 residues long. CDR1 is WNHNN, CDR2 SYGVQD, per germline (reference sequence). Trimming took 3 bases from V and 6 from J, leaving 12 bases between them.

The chain uses TRBV28 and TRBJ2-7; a possible D gene is TRBD1 (6 bases). The CDR3 extends over 14 amino acids. V was clipped by 4 bases and J by 6 bases, with 16 bases between them. The germline CDR1 and CDR2 sequences are MDHEN and SYDVKM. DNA for the CDR3: TGTGCCAGCAGTTCCTACGACAGGAGGCGCGAGCAGTACTTC. It yields the protein CASSSYDRRREQYF.

The V and J genes are TRBV6-1 and TRBJ1-3, with a tentative D call TRBD1 (6 bases). Looked up from germline, CDR1 is MNHNS and CDR2 is SASEGT. The CDR3 runs 11 residues. The CDR3 sequence is CRTVLGNTIYF. The CDR3 DNA is TGTCGGACAGTTTTAGGAAACACCATATATTTT.

Here the CDR3 DNA reads TGTGCCAGTAGTAGCGGTAATGAAAAACTGTTTTTT. Its translation: CASSSGNEKLFF. The chain has TRBV19 and TRBJ1-4; D remains ambiguous. V lost 4 bases, J lost 4 bases, and 4 bases lay in between. This CDR3 region has 12 residues. The V gene's germline CDR1 is LNHDA and CDR2 SQIVND (reference sequence).

This chain uses TRBV5-4 with TRBJ2-1; 13 bases are shared with TRBD2. This CDR3 is 15 amino acids long. Losses at the gene ends were 1 base for V and 6 bases for J; bases not matched to a gene: 1. Germline V gives CDR1 SGHNT, CDR2 YYREEE (reference sequence). As DNA, the CDR3 is TGTGCCAGCAGCTTGCGACTAGCGGGAGGCAATGAGCAGTTCTTC. Amino acid sequence: CASSLRLAGGNEQFF. Combining the CDR3 with reference TRBV5-4 and TRBJ2-1 gives the whole variable domain ETGVTQSPTHLIKTRGQQVTLRCSSQSGHNTVSWYQQALGQGPQFIFQYYREEENGRGNFPPRFSGLQFPNYSSELNVNALELDDSALYLCASSLRLAGGNEQFFGPGTRLTVL.

This chain links TRBV30 with TRBJ2-2; 11 bases align to TRBD1. The CDR3 is 16 amino acids. Germline CDR1 GTSNPN, CDR2 SVGIG (reference sequence). The trim removed 1 base at V and 7 bases at J, leaving 8 bases unmatched. The chain's CDR3 is CAWSARTGGGGGELFF. CDR3 nucleotides: TGTGCCTGGAGTGCCAGGACAGGGGGCGGTGGCGGGGAGCTGTTTTTT.

The CDR3 nucleotides are TGTGCCAGCAGCTCAGGCCGTAGGTACGAGCAGTACTTC. Amino acid sequence: CASSSGRRYEQYF. The chain joins TRBV5-6 to TRBJ2-7; no clear D gene. The CDR3 runs to 13 residues. V was trimmed by 3 bases and J by 4 bases, leaving 11 bases between them. CDR1 and CDR2 from the germline V gene are SGHDT and YYEEEE.

The V call is TRBV5-1, the J call TRBJ1-2, with TRBD1 matching over 10 bases. Losses at the gene ends were 4 bases for V and 5 bases for J; bases not matched to a gene: 8. The CDR3 has 15 amino acids. The germline CDR1 and CDR2 sequences are SGHRS and YFSETQ. The CDR3 DNA sequence: TGCGCCAGCAGCATACCGGGACAGGGGATGTATGGCTACACCTTC. Translated: CASSIPGQGMYGYTF. Together with reference TRBV5-1 and TRBJ1-2, the CDR3 gives the full variable domain: KAGVTQTPRYLIKTRGQQVTLSCSPISGHRSVSWYQQTPGQGLQFLFEYFSETQRNKGNFPGRFSGRQFSNSRSEMNVSTLELGDSALYLCASSIPGQGMYGYTFGSGTRLTVV.

The chain combines TRBV9 with TRBJ2-1; TRBD1 aligns across 10 bases. J gave up 8 bases and V 7 bases, and 9 bases lay outside the gene matches. Germline values: CDR1 SGDLS, CDR2 YYNGEE. The CDR3 length is 14 residues. The CDR3 protein is CASGRTGGVHEQFF. CDR3 coding DNA: TGTGCCAGCGGTAGGACAGGGGGTGTCCATGAGCAGTTCTTC.

The chain links TRBV6-6 to TRBJ1-1; 7 bases match TRBD1. This CDR3 region has 15 residues. Unmatched junction bases numbered 7, after V lost 2 bases and J lost 4 bases. The germline V gene encodes CDR1 MNHNY and CDR2 SVGAGI (reference sequence). CDR3 in DNA: TGTGCCAGCAGTTACCCCAGGGGGGTCGGCACTGAAGCTTTCTTT. It specifies CASSYPRGVGTEAFF.

The chain links TRBV27 to TRBJ2-3; D may be TRBD2 (6 bases). Germline V gene lookup returns CDR1 MNHEY and CDR2 SMNVEV (reference sequence). The V end lost 2 bases, the J end lost 2 bases, and 11 bases lay between the germline ends. The CDR3 runs 15 residues. The DNA for the CDR3 is TGTGCCAGCAGTTTAAGGGGAGGAGTCACAGATACGCAGTATTTT. It specifies CASSLRGGVTDTQYF.